This TCR beta chain emerged from a study of identical twins. Germline CDR1 is SGDLS and CDR2 is YYNGEE. The V end was cut by 6 bases, the J end by 5 bases, with 14 bases between. This CDR3 comprises 13 residues. Healthy Caucasians provided all donations. This clonotype was seen a handful of times. Antigen: not known. Findings and caveats of the study: The models systematically underestimated how much out-of-frame TCR alpha was shared in monozygotic twins.

After template switching added a universal primer site, the resulting cDNA carried unique molecular identifiers. TCRdb re-called the 5' RACE reads through MiXCR, storing one row per CDR3 protein. The sample includes fewer than 500,000 distinct CDR3 sequences, approximately 25% of them seen just once. This sample was shared with a second study, whose subject was T cells expressing NK-cell markers. According to that study: For several experiments, T cell sorting was restricted to the alpha-beta TCR population by means of an anti-gamma-delta TCR antibody.

V gene TRBV9 combines with J gene TRBJ1-1; D unresolved. This sequence was found in a woman aged 18 to 35 in good health. The sample comprised CD4+ T cells sorted from blood. CDR3 nucleotides: TGTGCCAGCACCCCACGAACGAATACTGAAGCTTTCTTT. It is translated as CASTPRTNTEAFF.